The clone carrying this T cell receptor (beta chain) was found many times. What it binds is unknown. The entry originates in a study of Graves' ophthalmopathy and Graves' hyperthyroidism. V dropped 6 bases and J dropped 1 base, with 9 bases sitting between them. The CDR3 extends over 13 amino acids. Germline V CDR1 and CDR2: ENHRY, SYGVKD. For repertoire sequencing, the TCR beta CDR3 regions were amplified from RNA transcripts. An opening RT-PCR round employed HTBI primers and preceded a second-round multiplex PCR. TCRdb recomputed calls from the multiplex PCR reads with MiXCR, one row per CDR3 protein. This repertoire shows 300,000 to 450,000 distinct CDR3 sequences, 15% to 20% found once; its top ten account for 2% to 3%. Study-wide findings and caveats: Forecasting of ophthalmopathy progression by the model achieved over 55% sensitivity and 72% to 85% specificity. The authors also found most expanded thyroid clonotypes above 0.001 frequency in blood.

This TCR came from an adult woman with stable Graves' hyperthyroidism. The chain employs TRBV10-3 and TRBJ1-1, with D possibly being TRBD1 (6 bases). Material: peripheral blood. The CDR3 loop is CAISGTPNTEAFF. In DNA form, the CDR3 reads TGTGCCATCAGCGGGACACCGAACACTGAAGCTTTCTTT.